The 20 T cell receptor beta chains presented below share a single source sample, sequenced in a study of blood T cell repertoires in COVID-19. Assay: immunoSEQ multiplex PCR; the TCRdb copy retains only in-frame clones and omits some. The data contain 35,000 to 50,000 clones, approximately 88% of them singletons. Material: peripheral blood. Every receptor here comes from a man aged 60 to 69 with active COVID-19.

The chain couples TRBV6-5 to TRBJ2-1, with D maybe TRBD2 (5 bases). This CDR3 contains 14 residues. Germline V gene data show CDR1 as MNHEY and CDR2 as SVGAGI. The ends were cut back, 2 bases at V and 5 bases at J, with 10 bases in the middle. The CDR3 loop reads CASSYRREHNEQFF. CDR3 nucleotide sequence: TGTGCCAGCAGTTACCGCCGGGAACACAATGAGCAGTTCTTC.

CDR3 sequence reads: CASSAPGQGRPQHF. Here the CDR3 DNA reads TGTGCCAGTAGTGCCCCGGGACAGGGACGGCCCCAGCATTTT. The chain combines TRBV19 with TRBJ1-5; 9 bases are a match to TRBD1. Germline loops: CDR1 LNHDA, CDR2 SQIVND (reference sequence). The ends lost 5 bases at V and 9 bases at J; junction bases unmatched: 8. This CDR3 contains 14 residues.

This chain's CDR3 is CASRVLAGGWELFF. CDR3 bases: TGTGCCAGCAGGGTACTAGCGGGAGGTTGGGAGCTGTTTTTT. The chain carries TRBV28 and TRBJ2-2, with 12 bases that match TRBD2. There are 14 residues in the CDR3. V lost 6 bases, J lost 9 bases, and 5 bases stayed unmatched. Germline CDR1 reads MDHEN; CDR2 reads SYDVKM.

The J gene is TRBJ1-4, the V gene TRBV5-1; TRBD1 is a possible D gene (6 bases). Per the germline V gene, CDR1 is SGHRS and CDR2 is YFSETQ. V lost 0 bases and J 8 bases, leaving 11 bases between the germline ends. The CDR3 spans 14 residues. DNA for the CDR3: TGCGCCAGCAGCTTGGGTCAGGGACACGAAAAACTGTTTTTT. This codes for CASSLGQGHEKLFF.

The chain employs TRBV29-1 and TRBJ2-2; 10 positions match TRBD2. J lost 1 base, V lost 6 bases, and 11 bases had no gene match. Germline V lookup: CDR1 SQVTM, CDR2 ANQGSEA. This CDR3 has 17 amino acids. The chain's CDR3 is CSVAFGASGRNTGELFF. The CDR3 DNA follows: TGCAGCGTAGCTTTTGGGGCTAGCGGGAGGAACACCGGGGAGCTGTTTTTT.

The CDR3: CASSVRGGGEQYF. The CDR3 DNA reads TGTGCCAGCAGTGTCCGGGGGGGCGGCGAGCAGTACTTC. The V and J genes are TRBV2 and TRBJ2-7; 8 bases map to TRBD2. Germline assignment: CDR1 SNHLY and CDR2 FYNNEI. J lost 6 bases, V lost 4 bases, and 5 bases had no gene match. The CDR3 spans 13 residues.

V and J are TRBV19 and TRBJ2-1; a weak D match, TRBD2 (6 bases). This CDR3 spans 14 amino acids. Between the trimmed V and J ends, which lost 2 bases and 5 bases, there was a span of 10 bases. CDR1 LNHDA and CDR2 SQIVND come from the germline V gene (reference sequence). The CDR3 sequence: CASSIRTTNNEQFF. In DNA form, the CDR3 reads TGTGCCAGTAGTATACGGACTACAAACAATGAGCAGTTCTTC.

The chain uses TRBV11-2 and TRBJ2-7, with TRBD2 as a possible D gene (5 bases). Germline assignment: CDR1 SGHAT and CDR2 FQNNGV. This CDR3 contains 14 residues. V was shortened by 5 bases and J by 6 bases, with 17 bases between the two germline ends. The CDR3 is CASSPVTGRGEQYF. In DNA form, the CDR3 reads TGTGCCAGCAGCCCCGTTACTGGTCGGGGCGAGCAGTACTTC.

The rearrangement joins TRBV14 to TRBJ1-1, with D possibly matching TRBD1 (6 bases). CDR1 is SGHDN and CDR2 is FVKESK in the germline V gene. Deletions cut 4 bases from V and 1 base from J, with 10 bases between. The CDR3 consists of 14 residues. CDR3 loop: CASSLPRGNTEAFF. As DNA, the CDR3 is TGTGCCAGCAGCCTTCCCAGGGGGAACACTGAAGCTTTCTTT. Full variable domain (rest looked up from reference TRBV14 and TRBJ1-1): EAGVTQFPSHSVIEKGQTVTLRCDPISGHDNLYWYRRVMGKEIKFLLHFVKESKQDESGMPNNRFLAERTGGTYSTLKVQPAELEDSGVYFCASSLPRGNTEAFFGQGTRLTVV.

The rearrangement joins TRBV11-2 to TRBJ2-1; 8 bases align to TRBD2. Germline values: CDR1 SGHAT, CDR2 FQNNGV. Trimming took 3 bases from V and 6 from J; bases not matched to a gene: 7. The CDR3 runs to 15 residues. CDR3 in DNA: TGTGCCAGCAGCTTGTCAGCGGGGGTTTTCAATGAGCAGTTCTTC. This sequence encodes CASSLSAGVFNEQFF.

The rearrangement uses TRBV19 and TRBJ1-5; 10 nucleotides line up with TRBD1. This CDR3 is 17 amino acids long. CDR1 is LNHDA, CDR2 SQIVND, per germline (reference sequence). The V segment lost 7 bases and the J segment 0 bases; nucleotides outside the gene matches: 9. Written as DNA, the CDR3 is TGTGCCAGTACCCATAGGACAGGGGGTTCTAGCAATCAGCCCCAGCATTTT. Translated: CASTHRTGGSSNQPQHF.

The chain carries TRBV5-1 and TRBJ1-6; tentatively, D is TRBD1 (6 bases). From germline, CDR1 is SGHRS and CDR2 YFSETQ. V was clipped by 3 bases and J by 9 bases, with 13 bases between them. The length of the CDR3 is 14 residues. CDR3 in amino acids: CASSSEQGPSPLHF. In nucleotides, the CDR3 is TGCGCCAGCAGCTCCGAACAGGGTCCTTCACCCCTCCACTTT.

CDR3 loop: CASSSSGGVDEQFF. CDR3 nucleotide sequence: TGTGCCAGCAGTTCTAGCGGGGGGGTCGATGAGCAGTTCTTC. The chain uses TRBV2 and TRBJ2-1; 12 bases fit TRBD2. This CDR3 spans 14 amino acids. V was clipped by 5 bases and J by 8 bases; unmatched bases: 4. CDR1 SNHLY and CDR2 FYNNEI come from the germline V gene.

A word on this clone: A junction end diverges from the germline sequence, so it may reflect a read error. The rearrangement links TRBV7-7 to TRBJ2-3; a weak D match, TRBD1 (5 bases). CDR1 and CDR2 from the germline V gene are SSHAT and FNYEAQ (reference sequence). The CDR3 runs 16 residues. The CDR3 region is CASSLSGWGLGNTQYF. The CDR3 coding sequence is TGTGCTAGCAGCTTATCGGGTTGGGGCCTCGGTAATACGCAGTATTTT.

This chain connects TRBV20-1 to TRBJ2-7, with TRBD2 matching 9 bases. In germline, CDR1 is DFQATT, CDR2 SNEGSKA (reference sequence). This CDR3 region has 14 residues. V trimming: 3 bases; J trimming: 3 bases; junction bases outside the gene matches: 6. CDR3 protein: CSASLTSGFYEQYF. The CDR3 coding sequence is TGCAGTGCTAGTTTGACTAGCGGCTTCTACGAGCAGTACTTC.

This sequence joins TRBV5-1 and TRBJ1-2; 7 bases line up with TRBD1. Germline V gene data show CDR1 as SGHRS and CDR2 as YFSETQ. V lost 1 base and J lost 0; bases outside the gene matches: 3. This CDR3 is built from 15 residues. Here the CDR3 reads CASSLSGQPNYGYTF. The CDR3 nucleotides read TGCGCCAGCAGCTTGTCGGGACAGCCTAACTATGGCTACACCTTC. The variable domain in full, with the rest retrieved from reference TRBV5-1 and TRBJ1-2, is KAGVTQTPRYLIKTRGQQVTLSCSPISGHRSVSWYQQTPGQGLQFLFEYFSETQRNKGNFPGRFSGRQFSNSRSEMNVSTLELGDSALYLCASSLSGQPNYGYTFGSGTRLTVV.

This chain joins TRBV3-1 (or the pseudogene TRBV3-2) and TRBJ1-5; perhaps TRBD1 as D (5 bases). CDR3 length equals 16 residues. V was trimmed by 1 base and J by 0 bases, leaving 10 bases between them. From germline, CDR1 is LGHDT and CDR2 YNNKEL (reference sequence). The CDR3 here is CASSQGSGGSNQPQHF. DNA of the CDR3: TGTGCCAGCAGCCAAGGATCGGGGGGTAGCAATCAGCCCCAGCATTTT.

The chain links TRBV9 to TRBJ2-1; 9 nucleotides line up with TRBD1. The CDR3 has 18 amino acids. The V gene's germline CDR1 is SGDLS and CDR2 YYNGEE. V lost 3 bases to trimming and J lost 8 bases; unmatched junction nucleotides: 18. CDR3 sequence (DNA): TGTGCCAGCAGCGCCGGCGAACACAGGGGACAGGGTGTCGATGAGCAGTTCTTC. Translating gives CASSAGEHRGQGVDEQFF.

The chain has TRBV5-4 and TRBJ1-2, with D maybe TRBD1 (5 bases). The germline V and J ends were trimmed by 0 bases and 6 bases, with 9 bases remaining between them. CDR1 and CDR2 (germline): SGHNT, YYREEE (reference sequence). The CDR3 extends over 13 amino acids. CDR3 loop: CASSLAGTNGYTF. In DNA form, the CDR3 reads TGTGCCAGCAGCTTGGCTGGGACTAATGGCTACACCTTC. Combining the CDR3 with reference TRBV5-4 and TRBJ1-2 gives the whole variable domain ETGVTQSPTHLIKTRGQQVTLRCSSQSGHNTVSWYQQALGQGPQFIFQYYREEENGRGNFPPRFSGLQFPNYSSELNVNALELDDSALYLCASSLAGTNGYTFGSGTRLTVV.

The gene calls are TRBV19 and TRBJ2-1; 8 bases are a match to TRBD1. V shed 7 bases, J shed 3 bases, and the junction held 8 bases outside the gene matches. This CDR3 has 15 amino acids. CDR1 is LNHDA and CDR2 is SQIVND in the germline V gene (reference sequence). The CDR3 spells CASTLLGQGYNEQFF. CDR3 sequence (DNA): TGTGCCAGTACCCTACTCGGACAGGGCTACAATGAGCAGTTCTTC.